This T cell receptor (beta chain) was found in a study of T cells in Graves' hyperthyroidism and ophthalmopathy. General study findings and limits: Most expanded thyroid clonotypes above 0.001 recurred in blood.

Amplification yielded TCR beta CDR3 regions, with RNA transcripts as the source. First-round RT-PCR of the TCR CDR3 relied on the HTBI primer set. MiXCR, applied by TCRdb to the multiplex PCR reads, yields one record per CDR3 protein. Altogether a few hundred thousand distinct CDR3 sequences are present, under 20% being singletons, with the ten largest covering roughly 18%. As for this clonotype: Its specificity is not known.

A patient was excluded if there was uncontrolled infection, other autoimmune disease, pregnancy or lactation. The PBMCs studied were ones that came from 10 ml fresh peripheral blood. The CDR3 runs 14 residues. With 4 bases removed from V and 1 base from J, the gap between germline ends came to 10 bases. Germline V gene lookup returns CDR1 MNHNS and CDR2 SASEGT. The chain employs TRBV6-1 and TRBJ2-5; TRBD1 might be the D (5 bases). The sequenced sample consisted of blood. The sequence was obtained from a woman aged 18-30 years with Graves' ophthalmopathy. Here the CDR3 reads CASSVDQGQETQYF. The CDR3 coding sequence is TGTGCCAGCAGTGTTGATCAGGGCCAAGAGACCCAGTACTTC.